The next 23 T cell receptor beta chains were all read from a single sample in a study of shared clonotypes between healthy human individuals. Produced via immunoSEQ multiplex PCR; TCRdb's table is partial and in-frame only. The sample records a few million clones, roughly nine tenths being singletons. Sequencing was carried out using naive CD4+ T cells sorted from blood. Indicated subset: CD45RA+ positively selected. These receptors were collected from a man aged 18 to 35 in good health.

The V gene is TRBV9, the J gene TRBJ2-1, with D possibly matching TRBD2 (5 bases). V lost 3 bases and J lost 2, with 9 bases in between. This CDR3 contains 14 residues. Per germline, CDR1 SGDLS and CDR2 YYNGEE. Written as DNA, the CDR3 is TGTGCCAGCAGCGGTACGGGAACCTACAATGAGCAGTTCTTC. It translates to CASSGTGTYNEQFF.

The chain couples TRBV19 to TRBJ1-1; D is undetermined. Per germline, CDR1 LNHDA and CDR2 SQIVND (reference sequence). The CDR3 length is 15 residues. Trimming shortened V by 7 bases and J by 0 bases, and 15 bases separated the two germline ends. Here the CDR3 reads CASKWREGLNTEAFF. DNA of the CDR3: TGTGCCAGTAAATGGAGGGAAGGACTGAACACTGAAGCTTTCTTT.

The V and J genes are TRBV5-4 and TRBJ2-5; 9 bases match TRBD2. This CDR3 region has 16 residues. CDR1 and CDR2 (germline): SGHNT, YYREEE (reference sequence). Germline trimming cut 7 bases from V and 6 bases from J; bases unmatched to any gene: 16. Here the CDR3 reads CASYLTAGGPGKTQYF. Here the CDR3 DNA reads TGTGCCAGCTACCTTACGGCGGGAGGGCCGGGGAAGACCCAGTACTTC. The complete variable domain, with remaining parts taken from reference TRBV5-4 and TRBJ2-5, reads ETGVTQSPTHLIKTRGQQVTLRCSSQSGHNTVSWYQQALGQGPQFIFQYYREEENGRGNFPPRFSGLQFPNYSSELNVNALELDDSALYLCASYLTAGGPGKTQYFGPGTRLLVL.

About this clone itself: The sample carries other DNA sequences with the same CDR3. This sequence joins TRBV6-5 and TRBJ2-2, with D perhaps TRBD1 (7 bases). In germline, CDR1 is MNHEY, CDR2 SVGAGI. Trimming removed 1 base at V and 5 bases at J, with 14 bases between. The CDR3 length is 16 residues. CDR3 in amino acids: CASSYWRGRDTGELFF. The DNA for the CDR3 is TGTGCCAGCAGTTACTGGAGGGGGCGAGATACCGGGGAGCTGTTTTTT.

The CDR3 sequence: CAISESGPLLQETQYF. As DNA, the CDR3 is TGTGCCATCAGTGAGTCTGGGCCTCTTCTTCAAGAGACCCAGTACTTC. V is TRBV10-3 and J is TRBJ2-5; D gene ambiguous. Trimming took 0 bases from V and 2 from J, leaving 13 bases between them. Germline lookup yields CDR1 ENHRY and CDR2 SYGVKD. The CDR3 covers 16 residues.

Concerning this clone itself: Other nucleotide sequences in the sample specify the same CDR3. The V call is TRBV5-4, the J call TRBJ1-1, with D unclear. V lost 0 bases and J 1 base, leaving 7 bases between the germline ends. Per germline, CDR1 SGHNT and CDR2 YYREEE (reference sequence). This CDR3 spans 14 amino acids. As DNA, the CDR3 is TGTGCCAGCAGCTTGGCGGGAACGAACACTGAAGCTTTCTTT. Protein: CASSLAGTNTEAFF.

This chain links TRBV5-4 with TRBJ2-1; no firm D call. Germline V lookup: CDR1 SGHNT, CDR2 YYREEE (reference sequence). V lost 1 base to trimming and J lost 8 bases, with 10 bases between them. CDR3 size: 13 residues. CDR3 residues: CASSLSGIYEQFF. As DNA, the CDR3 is TGTGCCAGCAGCTTGAGTGGGATCTATGAGCAGTTCTTC.

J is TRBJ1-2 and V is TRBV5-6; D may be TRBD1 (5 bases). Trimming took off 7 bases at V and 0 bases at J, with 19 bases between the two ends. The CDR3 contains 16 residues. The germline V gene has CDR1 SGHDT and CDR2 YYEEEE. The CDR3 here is CASSTTWGLTNYGYTF. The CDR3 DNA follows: TGTGCCAGCTCTACGACATGGGGCCTAACTAACTATGGCTACACCTTC.

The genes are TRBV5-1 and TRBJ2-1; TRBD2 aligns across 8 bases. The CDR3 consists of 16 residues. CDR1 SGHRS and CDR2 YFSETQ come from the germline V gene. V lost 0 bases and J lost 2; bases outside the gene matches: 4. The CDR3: CASSLVSGRPYNEQFF. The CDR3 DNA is TGCGCCAGCAGCTTGGTGAGCGGGAGACCCTACAATGAGCAGTTCTTC.

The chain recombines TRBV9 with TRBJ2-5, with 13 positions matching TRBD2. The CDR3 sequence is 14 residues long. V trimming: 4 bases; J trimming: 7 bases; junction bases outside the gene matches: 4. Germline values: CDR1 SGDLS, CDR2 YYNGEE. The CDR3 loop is CASSPRTSGGTQYF. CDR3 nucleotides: TGTGCCAGCAGCCCCCGGACTAGCGGGGGGACCCAGTACTTC.

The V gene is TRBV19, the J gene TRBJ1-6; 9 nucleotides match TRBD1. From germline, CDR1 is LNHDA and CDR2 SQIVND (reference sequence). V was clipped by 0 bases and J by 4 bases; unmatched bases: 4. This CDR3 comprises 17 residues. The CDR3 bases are TGTGCCAGTAGTATAGACGGGACAGGGAGTTATAATTCACCCCTCCACTTT. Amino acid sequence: CASSIDGTGSYNSPLHF.

The CDR3 coding sequence is TGTGCCTGGAGTGTAAACAGGGCGAATGGCTACACCTTC. Amino acid sequence: CAWSVNRANGYTF. The genes are TRBV30 and TRBJ1-2, with D tentatively TRBD1 (6 bases). V was shortened by 0 bases and J by 6 bases, with 11 bases between the two germline ends. Germline-derived CDR1 and CDR2 are GTSNPN and SVGIG (reference sequence). CDR3 size: 13 residues. Filled out from reference TRBV30 and TRBJ1-2, the complete variable domain reads SQTIHQWPATLVQPVGSPLSLECTVEGTSNPNLYWYRQAAGRGLQLLFYSVGIGQISSEVPQNLSASRPQDRQFILSSKKLLLSDSGFYLCAWSVNRANGYTFGSGTRLTVV.

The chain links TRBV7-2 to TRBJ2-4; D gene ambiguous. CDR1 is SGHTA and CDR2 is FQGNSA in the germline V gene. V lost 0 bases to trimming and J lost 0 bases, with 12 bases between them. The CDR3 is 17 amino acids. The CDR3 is CASSLARLTGAKNIQYF. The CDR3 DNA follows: TGTGCCAGCAGCTTAGCACGCCTCACGGGAGCCAAAAACATTCAGTACTTC.

This CDR3 reads CASSIRGRSSGNTIYF. Here the CDR3 DNA reads TGTGCCAGCAGCATACGGGGTAGGAGCTCTGGAAACACCATATATTTT. The V call is TRBV28, the J call TRBJ1-3; D is ambiguous. The CDR3 length is 16 residues. The V end lost 6 bases, the J end lost 0 bases, and 15 bases lay between the germline ends. Germline V gene sequence: CDR1 MDHEN, CDR2 SYDVKM.

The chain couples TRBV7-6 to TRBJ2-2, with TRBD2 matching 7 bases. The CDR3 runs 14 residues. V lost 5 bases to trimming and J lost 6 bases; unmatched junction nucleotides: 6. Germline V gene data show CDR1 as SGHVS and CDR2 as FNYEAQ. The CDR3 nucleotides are TGTGCCAGCAGCCCATTCGGGGGGTCCGGGGAGCTGTTTTTT. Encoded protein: CASSPFGGSGELFF.

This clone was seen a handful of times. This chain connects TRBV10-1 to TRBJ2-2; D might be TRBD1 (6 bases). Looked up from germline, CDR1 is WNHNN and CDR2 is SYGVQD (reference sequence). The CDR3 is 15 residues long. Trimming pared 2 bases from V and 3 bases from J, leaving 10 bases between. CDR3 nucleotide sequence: TGCGCCAGCAGTGAGCAGGGGACCGACACCGGGGAGCTGTTTTTT. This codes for CASSEQGTDTGELFF.

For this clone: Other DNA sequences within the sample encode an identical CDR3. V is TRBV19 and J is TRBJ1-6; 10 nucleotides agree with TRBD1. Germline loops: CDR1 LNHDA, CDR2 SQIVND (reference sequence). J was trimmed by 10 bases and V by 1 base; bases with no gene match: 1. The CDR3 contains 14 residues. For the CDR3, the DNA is TGTGCCAGTAGTATAGGACAGGGGGCCTCACCCCTCCACTTT. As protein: CASSIGQGASPLHF.

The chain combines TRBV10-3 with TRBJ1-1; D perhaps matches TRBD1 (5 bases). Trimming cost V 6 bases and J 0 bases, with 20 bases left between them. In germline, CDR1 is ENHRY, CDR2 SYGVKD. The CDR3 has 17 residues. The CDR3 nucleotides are TGTGCCATCAGCCCCGGGACCCCCTCACTTGTGAACACTGAAGCTTTCTTT. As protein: CAISPGTPSLVNTEAFF.

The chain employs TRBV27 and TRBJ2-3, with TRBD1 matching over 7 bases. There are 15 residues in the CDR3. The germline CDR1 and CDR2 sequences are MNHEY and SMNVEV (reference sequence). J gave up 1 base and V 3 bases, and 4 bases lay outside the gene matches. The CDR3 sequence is CASSFRQGRTDTQYF. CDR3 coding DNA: TGTGCCAGCAGTTTTAGACAGGGACGCACAGATACGCAGTATTTT.

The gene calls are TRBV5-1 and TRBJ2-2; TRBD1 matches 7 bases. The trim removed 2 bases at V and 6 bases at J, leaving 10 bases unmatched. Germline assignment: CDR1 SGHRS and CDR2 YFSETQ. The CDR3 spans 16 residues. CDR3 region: CASSLKGTVGPGELFF. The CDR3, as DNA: TGCGCCAGCAGCTTAAAAGGGACAGTGGGTCCCGGGGAGCTGTTTTTT.

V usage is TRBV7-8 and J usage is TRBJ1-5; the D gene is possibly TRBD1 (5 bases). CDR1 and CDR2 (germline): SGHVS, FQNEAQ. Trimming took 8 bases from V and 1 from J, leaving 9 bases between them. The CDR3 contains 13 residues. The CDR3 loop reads CASGGQSNQPQHF. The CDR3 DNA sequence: TGTGCCAGCGGTGGACAAAGCAATCAGCCCCAGCATTTT.

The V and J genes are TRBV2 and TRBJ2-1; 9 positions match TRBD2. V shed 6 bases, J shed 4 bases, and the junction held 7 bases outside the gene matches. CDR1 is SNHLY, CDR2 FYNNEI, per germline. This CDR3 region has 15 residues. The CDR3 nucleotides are TGTGCCAGCAGAGAGACTAGCGGAATTTACAATGAGCAGTTCTTC. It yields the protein CASRETSGIYNEQFF.

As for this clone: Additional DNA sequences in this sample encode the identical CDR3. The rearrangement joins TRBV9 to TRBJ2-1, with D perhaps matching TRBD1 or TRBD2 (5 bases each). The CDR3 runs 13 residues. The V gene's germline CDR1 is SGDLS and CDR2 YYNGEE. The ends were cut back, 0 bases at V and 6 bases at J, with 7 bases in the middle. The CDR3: CASSVGGGNEQFF. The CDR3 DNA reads TGTGCCAGCAGCGTAGGTGGGGGCAATGAGCAGTTCTTC.